A selection of T cell receptor beta chains follows, all from one sample in a study of blood T cell repertoires in COVID-19. The protocol was immunoSEQ multiplex PCR, while the TCRdb copy is restricted to in-frame clones and leaves out a portion. The repertoire consists of about 220,000 clones, with 83% occurring once and the leading ten covering about 3.6%. The sequenced sample was PBMCs or T cells enriched from blood (not recorded which). The receptors stem from a woman aged 35 to 49 who had been exposed to COVID-19. The CDR3 runs from the conserved cysteine through the conserved F or W. Each record gives: J gene, clone size, V gene, D gene, CDR3 DNA, CDR3 protein. A D gene is named only where the DNA matches it firmly. Not every row has a clone size; where given, it reads once, few, many or a size class.

TRBJ2-7,-,TRBV3-1/TRBV3-2,TRBD2,TGTGCCAGCAGCCCCTACGGGAGCGGGGGGAAGTACGAGCAGTACTTC,CASSPYGSGGKYEQYF
TRBJ1-2,-,TRBV27,-,TGTGCCAGCAGTTTATCCCCTTTGGGGAGTGATGGCTACACCTTC,CASSLSPLGSDGYTF
TRBJ1-6,-,TRBV6-5,-,TGTGCCAGCAGTTACGGGGGGATTCCCTATAATTCACCCCTCCACTTT,CASSYGGIPYNSPLHF
TRBJ1-1,-,TRBV6-5,TRBD1,TGTGCCAGCAGTTATTCGGACAGGGTGGACACTGAAGCTTTCTTT,CASSYSDRVDTEAFF
TRBJ1-5,-,TRBV7-8,-,TGTGCCAGCACCAGGACACACGGAAGCAATCAGCCCCAGCATTTT,CASTRTHGSNQPQHF
TRBJ1-2,-,TRBV7-2,TRBD1,TGTGCCAGCAGCTTAATAGGACAGGGGGCATATGGCTACACCTTC,CASSLIGQGAYGYTF
TRBJ2-7,once,TRBV29-1,-,TGCAGCGTCCAGGCCAGGGGAAGTTCCTACGAGCAGTACTTC,CSVQARGSSYEQYF
TRBJ2-2,-,TRBV6-5,-,TGTGCCAGCGCAGACAGTAGGGGGACCGGGGAGCTGTTTTTT,CASADSRGTGELFF
TRBJ2-7,-,TRBV7-2,TRBD1,TGTGCCAGCAGCTCCGGGACAGGGCCCTACGAGCAGTACTTC,CASSSGTGPYEQYF
TRBJ2-3,-,TRBV5-1,TRBD2,TGCGCCAGCAGCTGGGAGGGAACTCGCCTCACAGATACGCAGTATTTT,CASSWEGTRLTDTQYF
TRBJ2-3,-,TRBV7-2,TRBD2,TGTGCCAGCAGCCCCCGGCGGACTAGCATCGCAGATACGCAGTATTTT,CASSPRRTSIADTQYF
TRBJ2-5,-,TRBV11-3,TRBD1,TGTGCCAGCAGCTTAGGGATGTCGGGGACAGGCCTAGGAGAGACCCAGTACTTC,CASSLGMSGTGLGETQYF
TRBJ1-5,-,TRBV5-1,-,TGCGCCAGCAGCTTGGTTGGGTCCGGGCAGCCCCAGCATTTT,CASSLVGSGQPQHF
TRBJ1-5,-,TRBV3-1/TRBV3-2,TRBD1,TGTGCCACCGGAGACTCCAGGGGGTATGGCAATCAGCCCCAGCATTTT,CATGDSRGYGNQPQHF
TRBJ2-7,-,TRBV7-8,TRBD2,TGTGCCAGCAGCTTAGAAGGGGGACTAGCGGGGGAGAGCTCCTACGAGCAGTACTTC,CASSLEGGLAGESSYEQYF
TRBJ1-2,-,TRBV6-5,-,TGTGCGACCACACCTTTAGGGGCTCCCTATGGCTACACCTTC,CATTPLGAPYGYTF
TRBJ2-2,few,TRBV2,TRBD2,TGTGCCAGCAGTGACGGGGGGGCAATCGGGGAGCTGTTTTTT,CASSDGGAIGELFF
TRBJ1-2,-,TRBV5-1,-,TGCGCCAGCAGCTTGAGCCAGGGTCGAATTTTCTATGGCTACACCTTC,CASSLSQGRIFYGYTF
TRBJ2-1,-,TRBV11-2,-,TGTGCCAGCAGCTCCCTTCGCGGGAACCGTCAGGGTGAGCAGTTCTTC,CASSSLRGNRQGEQFF
TRBJ1-5,-,TRBV27,-,TGTGCCAGCAGTCCCCGGGAAGATAGCAATCAGCCCCAGCATTTT,CASSPREDSNQPQHF
TRBJ1-4,-,TRBV9,TRBD1,TGTGCCAGCAGCGAAGGGACAGCTGCAACTAATGAAAAACTGTTTTTT,CASSEGTAATNEKLFF
TRBJ1-5,-,TRBV29-1,-,TGCAGCGTAGTCCTATCCGGGACGTGGGGGAGGGATCAGCCCCAGCATTTT,CSVVLSGTWGRDQPQHF
TRBJ2-7,-,TRBV29-1,-,TGCAGCGTGTCCAGAGGAGGCAGGAACGAGCAGTACTTC,CSVSRGGRNEQYF